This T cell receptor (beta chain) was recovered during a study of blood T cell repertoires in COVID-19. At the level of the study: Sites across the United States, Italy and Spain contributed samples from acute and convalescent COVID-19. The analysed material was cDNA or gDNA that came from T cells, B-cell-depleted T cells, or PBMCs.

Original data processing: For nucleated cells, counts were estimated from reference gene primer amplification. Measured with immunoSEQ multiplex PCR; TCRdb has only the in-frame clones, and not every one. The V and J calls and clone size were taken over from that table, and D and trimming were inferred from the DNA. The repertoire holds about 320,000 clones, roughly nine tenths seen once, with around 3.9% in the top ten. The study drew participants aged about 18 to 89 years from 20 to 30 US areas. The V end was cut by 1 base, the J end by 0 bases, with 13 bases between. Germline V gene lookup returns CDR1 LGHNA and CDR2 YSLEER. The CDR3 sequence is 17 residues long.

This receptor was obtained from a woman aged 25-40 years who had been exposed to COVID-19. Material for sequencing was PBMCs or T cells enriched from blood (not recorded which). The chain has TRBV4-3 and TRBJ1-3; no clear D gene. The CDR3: CASSQVSGTVSGNTIYF. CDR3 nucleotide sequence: TGCGCCAGCAGCCAAGTTTCAGGAACGGTCTCTGGAAACACCATATATTTT.